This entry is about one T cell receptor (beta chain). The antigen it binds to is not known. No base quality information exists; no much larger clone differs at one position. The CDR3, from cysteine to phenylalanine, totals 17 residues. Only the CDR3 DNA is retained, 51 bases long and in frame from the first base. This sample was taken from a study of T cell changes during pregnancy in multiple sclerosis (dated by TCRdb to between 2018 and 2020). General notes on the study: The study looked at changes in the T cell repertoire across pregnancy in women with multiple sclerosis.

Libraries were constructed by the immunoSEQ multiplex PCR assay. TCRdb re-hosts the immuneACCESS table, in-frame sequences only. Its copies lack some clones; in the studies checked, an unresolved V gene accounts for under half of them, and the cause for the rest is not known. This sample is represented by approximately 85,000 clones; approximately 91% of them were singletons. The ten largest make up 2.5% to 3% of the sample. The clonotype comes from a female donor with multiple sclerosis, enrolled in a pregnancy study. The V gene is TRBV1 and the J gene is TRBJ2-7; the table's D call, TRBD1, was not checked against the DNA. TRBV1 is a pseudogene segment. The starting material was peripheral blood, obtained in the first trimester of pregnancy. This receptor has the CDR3 CTSSRAENGTDVFEQYF. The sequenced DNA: TGCACCAGCAGCCGGGCGGAGAACGGGACAGACGTCTTCGAGCAGTACTTC.